This T cell receptor (beta chain) was sequenced during a study of cytomegalovirus exposure and HLA in healthy donors. Study-wide points: Later analysis showed TCR association rates varying by HLA locus, highest for DRB1 and lowest for HLA-C.

This clone showed up just a few times. What it binds is unknown. It was with 60 Vbeta and 13 Jbeta primers that the PCR ran. Method: immunoSEQ multiplex PCR; TCRdb's copy keeps in-frame clones and lacks some. The table lists approximately 150,000 clones, around 83% of them singletons, with about 3.8% in the top ten. The CDR3 is 12 residues long. V lost 10 bases and J lost 1, with 7 bases in between. The V gene's germline CDR1 is MNHNS and CDR2 SASEGT. This sequence was found in a man between 50 and 59 years old in good health and CMV-seropositive. The V gene is TRBV6-1, the J gene TRBJ2-2, with unresolved D. Specimen: PBMCs. The CDR3 spells CATPVNTGELFF. CDR3 DNA sequence: TGTGCCACCCCCGTGAACACCGGGGAGCTGTTTTTT.